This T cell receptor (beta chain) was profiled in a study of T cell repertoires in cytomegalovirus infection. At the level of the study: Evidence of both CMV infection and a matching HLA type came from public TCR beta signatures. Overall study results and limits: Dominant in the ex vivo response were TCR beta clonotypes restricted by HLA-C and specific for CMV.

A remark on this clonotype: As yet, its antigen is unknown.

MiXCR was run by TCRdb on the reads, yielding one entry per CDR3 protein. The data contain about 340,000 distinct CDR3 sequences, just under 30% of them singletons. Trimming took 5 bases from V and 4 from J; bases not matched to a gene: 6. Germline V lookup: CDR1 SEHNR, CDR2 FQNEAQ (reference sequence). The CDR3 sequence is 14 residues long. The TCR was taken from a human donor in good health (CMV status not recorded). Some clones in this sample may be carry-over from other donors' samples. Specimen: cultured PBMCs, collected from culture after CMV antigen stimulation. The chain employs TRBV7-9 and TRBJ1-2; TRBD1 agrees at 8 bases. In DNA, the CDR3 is TGTGCCAGCAGCCCGGGGACAGGCGTCTATGGCTACACCTTC. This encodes CASSPGTGVYGYTF.